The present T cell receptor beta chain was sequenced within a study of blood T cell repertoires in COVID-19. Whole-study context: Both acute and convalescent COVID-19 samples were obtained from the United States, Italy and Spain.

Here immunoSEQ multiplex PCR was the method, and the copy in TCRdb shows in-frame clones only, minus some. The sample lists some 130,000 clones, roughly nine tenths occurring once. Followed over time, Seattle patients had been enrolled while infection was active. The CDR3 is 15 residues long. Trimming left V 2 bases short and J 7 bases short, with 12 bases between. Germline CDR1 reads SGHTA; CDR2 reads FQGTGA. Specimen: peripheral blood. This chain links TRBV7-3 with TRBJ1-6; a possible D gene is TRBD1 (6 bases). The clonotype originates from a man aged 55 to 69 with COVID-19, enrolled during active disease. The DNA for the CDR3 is TGTGCCAGCAGCTTAGATGGGGGCTCCAATTCACCCCTCCACTTT. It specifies CASSLDGGSNSPLHF.